This TCR beta chain was identified during a study of shared clonotypes between healthy human individuals. Notes on this clone: Possible read error: a much larger clone is one base away.

There are 15 residues in the CDR3. V was trimmed by 0 bases and J by 9 bases, leaving 12 bases between them. Germline V gene data show CDR1 as PRHDT and CDR2 as FYEKMQ (reference sequence). The repertoire was sequenced with immunoSEQ multiplex PCR; TCRdb's copy has only in-frame clones and lacks some. The repertoire holds over a million clones, with 65% to 75% as singletons. Sequenced sample: memory CD4+ T cells sorted from blood. This sample's subset: CD45RA-negative fraction. V usage is TRBV13 and J usage is TRBJ1-6; TRBD1 is a possible D gene (6 bases). The clonotype comes from a man between 18 and 29 years old in good health. CDR3 protein: CASSLGRGGGSPLHF. For the CDR3, the DNA is TGTGCCAGCAGCTTAGGACGGGGGGGCGGTTCACCCCTCCACTTT.